This TCR beta chain is from a study of T cell repertoires in cytomegalovirus infection. General study results and limits: Predominance within the ex vivo response was attributable to HLA-C-restricted CMV-specific TCR beta clonotypes.

This clonotype was detected ten times or more. Its antigen is still unknown. V was clipped by 1 base and J by 1 base, with 11 bases between them. Germline loops: CDR1 SGHVS, CDR2 FQNEAQ. This CDR3 has 15 amino acids. TCRdb redid the calling of the reads with MiXCR, one entry per CDR3 protein. The sample yields fewer than 300,000 distinct CDR3 sequences, more than 20% seen once. Sequencing was carried out using PBMCs. V usage is TRBV7-8 and J usage is TRBJ2-7; D ambiguous. The TCR was taken from a human donor in good health (CMV status not recorded). Some clones in this sample may be carry-over from other donors' samples. The CDR3, as DNA: TGTGCCAGCAGCTTAGACCCCCAAGTTTCCTACGAGCAGTACTTC. Encoded protein: CASSLDPQVSYEQYF.